A selection of T cell receptor beta chains follows, all from one sample in a study of blood T cell repertoires in COVID-19. Assay used: immunoSEQ multiplex PCR; TCRdb lists only in-frame clones, some missing. The sample has roughly 70,000 clones, roughly 79% seen once; the top ten hold 5.5% to 7%. What was sequenced was peripheral blood. These receptors originate from a woman in her fifties or sixties with acute or convalescent COVID-19. The CDR3 runs from the conserved cysteine through the conserved F or W. D genes are given only for firm matches. Size values are once, few and many counts, or a class for expanded clones, and some rows have none.

D,J,size,V,length,DNA,CDR3
.,TRBJ1-2,once,TRBV6-1,15,TGTGCCAGCAGTGAAAGCTCTACAGCTCGAGGGGGCTACACCTTC,CASSESSTARGGYTF
.,TRBJ1-1,.,TRBV7-9,13,TGTGCCAGCAGCTTACAGGGGAACACTGAAGCTTTCTTT,CASSLQGNTEAFF
.,TRBJ1-6,.,TRBV6-6,14,TGTGCCAGCAGTTACCGGACAGATAATTCACCCCTCCACTTT,CASSYRTDNSPLHF
.,TRBJ2-5,.,TRBV20-1,11,TGCAGTGCAAGAGACGGAGAGACCCAGTACTTC,CSARDGETQYF
TRBD1,TRBJ2-7,.,TRBV15,18,TGTGCCACCAGCAGAGGGGCCCTGGGACAGGGAAGCTCCTACGAGCAGTACTTC,CATSRGALGQGSSYEQYF
TRBD2,TRBJ2-5,few,TRBV4-3,15,TGCGCCAGCAGCCCCGAACTAGCGGGTTACGAGACCCAGTACTTC,CASSPELAGYETQYF
.,TRBJ2-2,medium-sized,TRBV5-4,16,TGTGCCAGCAGCTTAGCGGAGGAAACAAACACCGGGGAGCTGTTTTTT,CASSLAEETNTGELFF
TRBD2,TRBJ2-2,.,TRBV3-1/TRBV3-2,18,TGTGCCAGCAGCCACCCGGGACTAGCGGGGGGGCTCTCCGGGGAGCTGTTTTTT,CASSHPGLAGGLSGELFF
.,TRBJ1-4,once,TRBV19,14,TGTGCCAGTAGGCGGACAAGGGCTAATGAAAAACTGTTTTTT,CASRRTRANEKLFF
.,TRBJ2-4,.,TRBV9,14,TGTGCCAGCAGCGAAAATCCGGCCAAAAACATTCAGTACTTC,CASSENPAKNIQYF
.,TRBJ1-5,few,TRBV15,14,TGTGCCACCAGCAGAGACAGGGATGGTCAGCCCCAGCATTTT,CATSRDRDGQPQHF
TRBD1,TRBJ1-4,few,TRBV18,15,TGTGCCAGCTCATTCAAGGACAGGGTAGGCGAAAAACTGTTTTTT,CASSFKDRVGEKLFF
TRBD1,TRBJ2-2,.,TRBV28,14,TGTGCCAGCAGTGGGACAGGGTGGGGCGGGGAGCTGTTTTTT,CASSGTGWGGELFF
TRBD2,TRBJ2-1,once,TRBV4-2,15,TGTGCCAGCAGCCAAGGGTCTAGCGGGCCCACTGAGCAGTTCTTC,CASSQGSSGPTEQFF
TRBD1,TRBJ2-3,.,TRBV5-1,17,TGCGCCAGCAGCTCCAGACAGGGCCTGGATTCCACAGATACGCAGTATTTT,CASSSRQGLDSTDTQYF
.,TRBJ1-6,few,TRBV5-1,14,TGCGCCAGCAGCTTCGGCCTCGGGAATTCACCCCTCCACTTT,CASSFGLGNSPLHF
.,TRBJ2-1,.,TRBV5-5,15,TGTGCCAGCAGCCCCCAGGGGCTATTCGGTAATGAGCAGTTCTTC,CASSPQGLFGNEQFF
.,TRBJ1-5,.,TRBV30,14,TGTGCCTGGAGTACTAGCCGTTCTAATCAGCCCCAGCATTTT,CAWSTSRSNQPQHF
.,TRBJ2-5,once,TRBV7-2,16,TGTGCCAGCAGCTTAGTGGGCAGCTTTCGACAAGAGACCCAGTACTTC,CASSLVGSFRQETQYF
.,TRBJ2-7,.,TRBV7-3,13,TGTGCCAGCAGCCCCAGTGGGGGGTCCGAGCAGTACTTC,CASSPSGGSEQYF
.,TRBJ1-1,.,TRBV6-5,14,TGTGCCAGCAGTTACGGAGGGGTGAACACTGAAGCTTTCTTT,CASSYGGVNTEAFF
TRBD2,TRBJ2-7,once,TRBV7-3,14,TGTGCCAGCAGCTTTAGCGGGGGGCCCTACGAGCAGTACTTC,CASSFSGGPYEQYF